This TCR beta chain was observed in a study of blood T cell repertoires in COVID-19 (dated by TCRdb to the early 2020s). Broadly, across the study: Samples from collaborators originated in the United States, Italy and Spain and spanned both the acute and convalescent phases of COVID-19. Samples were obtained from the ongoing ImmuneRACE study (first 160 participants) and from over a thousand subjects provided by 6 global collaborators. A de-identified subject ID, COVID-19 status, age in years and sex were almost always included in the sample metadata. A freely available public database, intended as a resource for researchers studying the immune response to SARS-CoV-2, is where the repertoires were released. Deeply sampled blood TCRbeta repertoires from subjects exposed to, actively infected with, or recovered from COVID-19 were included in the dataset. The prospective study material was composed of cDNA or gDNA derived from T cells, B-cell-depleted T cells, or PBMCs. Where available, HLA class I and class II types were obtained from metadata supplied by the sample provider rather than from assay-based typing.

TCRbeta CDR3 regions were amplified from genomic DNA by means of the immunoSEQ Assay, a bias-controlled multiplex PCR. On the study's bioinformatics: Nucleated cell counts per sample were estimated from amplification of reference gene primers within the assay. To quantify the absolute abundance of each unique TCRbeta CDR3 rearrangement, sequence reads were collapsed and filtered. For each sample, productive Simpson clonality was calculated as the square root of Simpson's diversity index over productive rearrangements. TCRdb obtained this table from immuneACCESS and retained in-frame rearrangements with V and J assigned. These tables miss some clones; where compared with another copy, unresolved V genes account for less than half of the shortfall, and the remainder is unexplained. V and J calls and clone size follow that table, whereas D and trimming were derived from the DNA. This sample comprises hundreds of thousands of clones, more than 75% of them detected only once. The ten largest clones capture under 2% of the sample.

Broader findings and caveats from the paper: The quantity of clinical and demographic metadata differed by source and by participant and was supplied without curation.

This clone has more than one count but fewer than ten. It has no known antigen specificity. No quality values exist for individual bases; no much larger clone is one base distant. The CDR3 goes from the cysteine to the phenylalanine over 15 residues. Solely the CDR3 DNA is kept, with 45 bases framed from the first base. Sequences MNHEY (CDR1) and SVGAGI (CDR2) are obtained from the germline V gene. At the junction V is shortened by 5 bases and J by 5 bases; bases outside the gene matches: 6. Enrolling through a virtual design, the prospective study's participants ranged in age from roughly 18 to 90 years and lived across 24 United States geographic areas. To assign participants to cohorts, the prospective study relied on clinical history that participants themselves reported in a screening survey and a study questionnaire. Recovered participants in ImmuneRACE Cohort 3 were defined as having two consecutive negative NP/OP PCR tests, clearance from a healthcare professional, or resolution of symptoms. In the prospective study, whole blood, serum and a nasopharyngeal or oropharyngeal swab were collected from each participant by mobile phlebotomists. Over a 2-month period, participants in the prospective study had the option of providing additional blood draws and questionnaires. Before DNA extraction, blood samples from the prospective study were shipped at room temperature or frozen.

The sequence came from a man in his forties who had recovered from COVID-19. Sequenced input: PBMCs or T cells enriched from blood (not recorded which). This chain joins TRBV6-5 to TRBJ2-2; 9 bases in between match TRBD1. The nucleotide sequence is given as TGTGCCAGCAGTACAACAGGGGGCGCAACCGGGGAGCTGTTTTTT. This gives the protein CASSTTGGATGELFF.